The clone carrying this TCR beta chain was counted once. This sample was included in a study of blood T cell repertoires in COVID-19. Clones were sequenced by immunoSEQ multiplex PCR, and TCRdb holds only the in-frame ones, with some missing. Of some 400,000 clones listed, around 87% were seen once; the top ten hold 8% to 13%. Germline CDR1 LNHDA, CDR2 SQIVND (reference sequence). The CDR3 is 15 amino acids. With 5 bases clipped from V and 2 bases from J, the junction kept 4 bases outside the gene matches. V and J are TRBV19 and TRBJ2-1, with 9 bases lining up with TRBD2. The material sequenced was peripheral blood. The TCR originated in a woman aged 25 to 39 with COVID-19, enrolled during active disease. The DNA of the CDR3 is TGTGCCAGTAGTCTAACTAGCGGGCCCTACAATGAGCAGTTCTTC. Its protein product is CASSLTSGPYNEQFF.